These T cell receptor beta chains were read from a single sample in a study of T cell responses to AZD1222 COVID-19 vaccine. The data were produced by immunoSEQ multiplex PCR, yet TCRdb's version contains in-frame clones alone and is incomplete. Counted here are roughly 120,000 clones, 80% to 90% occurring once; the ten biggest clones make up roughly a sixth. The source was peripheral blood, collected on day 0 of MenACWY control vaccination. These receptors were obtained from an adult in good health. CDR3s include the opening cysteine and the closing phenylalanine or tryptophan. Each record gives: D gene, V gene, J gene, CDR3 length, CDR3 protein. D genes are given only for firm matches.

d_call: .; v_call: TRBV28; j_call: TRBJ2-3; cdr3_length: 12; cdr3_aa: CASNPRTDTQYF
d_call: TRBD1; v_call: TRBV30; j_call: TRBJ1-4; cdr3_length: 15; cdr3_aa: CAWSFVDRGYEKLFF
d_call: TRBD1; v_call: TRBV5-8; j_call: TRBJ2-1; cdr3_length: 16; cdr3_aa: CASSYGQGSLYNEQFF
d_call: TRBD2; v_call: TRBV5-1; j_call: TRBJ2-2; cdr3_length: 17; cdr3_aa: CASSLARGTSGTGELFF
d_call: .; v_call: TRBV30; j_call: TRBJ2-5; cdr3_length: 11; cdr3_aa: CAWSSTETQYF
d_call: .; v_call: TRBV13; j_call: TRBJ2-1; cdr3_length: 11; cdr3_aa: CASSFYGEQFF
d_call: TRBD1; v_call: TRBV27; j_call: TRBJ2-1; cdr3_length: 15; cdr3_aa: CASIPIVGQYNEQFF
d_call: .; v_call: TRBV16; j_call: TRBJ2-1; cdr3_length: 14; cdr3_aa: CASSQYDSHNEQFF
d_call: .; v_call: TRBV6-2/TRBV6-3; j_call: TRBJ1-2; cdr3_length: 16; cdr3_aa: CASSTIDTPTNYGYTF
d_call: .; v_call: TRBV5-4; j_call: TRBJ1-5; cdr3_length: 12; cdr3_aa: CASSLPNQPQHF
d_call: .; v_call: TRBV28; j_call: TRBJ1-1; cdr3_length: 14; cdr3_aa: CASSSGGHPTEAFF
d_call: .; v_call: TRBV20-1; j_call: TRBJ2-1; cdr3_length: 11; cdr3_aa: CSARGDGEQFF